This entry lists 14 T cell receptor beta chains sequenced from one sample in a study of blood T cell repertoires in COVID-19. Libraries were prepared by immunoSEQ multiplex PCR; TCRdb keeps only in-frame clonotypes and omits some of them. The sample comprises over 150,000 clones, 70% to 85% of which are singletons, and approximately 7.2% rests with the top ten. The sample taken for sequencing was peripheral blood. These receptor sequences come from a human donor with acute or convalescent COVID-19. The donor label of this sample is uncertain.

This chain uses TRBV5-5 with TRBJ1-2, with 7 bases that match TRBD1. The length of the CDR3 is 16 residues. Germline lookup yields CDR1 SGHKS and CDR2 YYEKEE (reference sequence). The V segment lost 3 bases and the J segment 1 base; nucleotides outside the gene matches: 9. The CDR3 loop reads CASSYGADRDNYGYTF. CDR3 DNA sequence: TGTGCCAGCAGCTACGGGGCTGACAGGGATAACTATGGCTACACCTTC.

The chain carries TRBV7-9 and TRBJ2-6; maybe TRBD1 (5 bases). Germline CDR1 reads SEHNR; CDR2 reads FQNEAQ (reference sequence). The V gene lost 4 bases and the J gene lost 0 bases, with 13 bases spanning the gap. There are 17 residues in the CDR3. The CDR3 protein is CASSSGMGRSGANVLTF. CDR3 sequence (DNA): TGTGCCAGCAGCTCAGGGATGGGTCGCTCTGGGGCCAACGTCCTGACTTTC.

The chain carries TRBV27 and TRBJ2-7; 7 nucleotides line up with TRBD1. V lost 7 bases and J lost 3; bases outside the gene matches: 9. The CDR3 runs 14 residues. CDR1 and CDR2 (germline): MNHEY, SMNVEV (reference sequence). This CDR3 is CASTRTGQGYEQYF. As DNA, the CDR3 is TGTGCCAGCACACGGACAGGTCAGGGCTACGAGCAGTACTTC.

This clone was observed a single time. Here the CDR3 reads CASSLVPSGRGETQYF. The DNA of the CDR3 is TGCGCCAGCAGCTTGGTACCTAGCGGGAGAGGAGAGACCCAGTACTTC. The chain employs TRBV5-1 and TRBJ2-5; 10 bases map to TRBD2. Germline V lookup: CDR1 SGHRS, CDR2 YFSETQ. The CDR3 consists of 16 residues. V shed 0 bases, J shed 4 bases, and the junction held 6 bases outside the gene matches. Full variable domain (rest looked up from reference TRBV5-1 and TRBJ2-5): KAGVTQTPRYLIKTRGQQVTLSCSPISGHRSVSWYQQTPGQGLQFLFEYFSETQRNKGNFPGRFSGRQFSNSRSEMNVSTLELGDSALYLCASSLVPSGRGETQYFGPGTRLLVL.

This clone was seen just once. CDR3 coding DNA: TGTGCCAGTAGTACGGACAGGGAGGGTGAGCAGTTCTTC. Translation: CASSTDREGEQFF. J is TRBJ2-1 and V is TRBV19; D possibly corresponds to TRBD1 (8 bases). The germline V gene encodes CDR1 LNHDA and CDR2 SQIVND (reference sequence). Trimming pared 4 bases from V and 9 bases from J, leaving 13 bases between. This CDR3 spans 13 amino acids. Full variable domain (outside the CDR3, taken from reference TRBV19 and TRBJ2-1): DGGITQSPKYLFRKEGQNVTLSCEQNLNHDAMYWYRQDPGQGLRLIYYSQIVNDFQKGDIAEGYSVSREKKESFPLTVTSAQKNPTAFYLCASSTDREGEQFFGPGTRLTVL.

This clone was recorded only once. CDR3 in amino acids: CASSIVSSPLHF. CDR3 sequence (DNA): TGTGCCAGCAGTATCGTTAGCTCACCCCTCCACTTT. The gene calls are TRBV12-3 or TRBV12-4 and TRBJ1-6; D unresolved. The CDR3 totals 12 residues. The V gene lost 5 bases and the J gene lost 10 bases, with 9 bases spanning the gap.

This chain links TRBV11-2 with TRBJ2-7; 11 nucleotides line up with TRBD2. In germline, CDR1 is SGHAT, CDR2 FQNNGV. There are 14 residues in the CDR3. J lost 3 bases, V lost 5 bases, and 3 bases had no gene match. The CDR3 here is CASSPGLAGYEQYF. The CDR3 DNA reads TGTGCCAGCAGCCCAGGACTAGCGGGCTACGAGCAGTACTTC.

The gene calls are TRBV9 and TRBJ2-3; 7 nucleotides align to TRBD1. Germline V gene lookup returns CDR1 SGDLS and CDR2 YYNGEE. Trimming cost V 9 bases and J 4 bases; bases outside gene matches: 8. This CDR3 is 13 amino acids long. For the CDR3, the DNA is TGTGCCACATCTCAGGGGGTAGCAGATACGCAGTATTTT. It codes for CATSQGVADTQYF. The full variable domain, with the rest looked up from reference TRBV9 and TRBJ2-3, is DSGVTQTPKHLITATGQRVTLRCSPRSGDLSVYWYQQSLDQGLQFLIQYYNGEERAKGNILERFSAQQFPDLHSELNLSSLELGDSALYFCATSQGVADTQYFGPGTRLTVL.

V usage is TRBV6-5 and J usage is TRBJ2-4, with unresolved D. The CDR3 has 14 amino acids. Trimming removed 5 bases from V and 8 bases from J, with 16 bases in between. Per germline, CDR1 MNHEY and CDR2 SVGAGI. The CDR3 DNA reads as TGTGCCAGCAGTCGCTCCACAGTGGCAGACATTCAGTACTTC. It codes for CASSRSTVADIQYF.

The chain couples TRBV27 to TRBJ2-1; TRBD2 might be the D (7 bases). The CDR3 sequence is 16 residues long. Trimming left V 6 bases short and J 2 bases short, with 17 bases between. CDR1 and CDR2 (germline): MNHEY, SMNVEV (reference sequence). The CDR3 sequence: CASRLGGDMTYNEQFF. DNA for the CDR3: TGTGCCAGCAGACTAGGGGGGGACATGACCTACAATGAGCAGTTCTTC.

The V call is TRBV11-2, the J call TRBJ1-6, with D perhaps matching TRBD1 (6 bases). Germline lookup yields CDR1 SGHAT and CDR2 FQNNGV. This CDR3 has 16 residues. The germline V and J ends were trimmed by 7 bases and 10 bases, with 23 bases remaining between them. In DNA form, the CDR3 reads TGTGCCAGCAAATCCTCAGGGGTATCAACTAGATCACCCCTCCACTTT. Its translation: CASKSSGVSTRSPLHF.

This clone was recorded only once. The chain is built from TRBV13 and TRBJ2-5; TRBD1 aligns across 8 bases. The V gene's germline CDR1 is PRHDT and CDR2 FYEKMQ (reference sequence). This CDR3 has 16 residues. With 5 bases clipped from V and 5 bases from J, the junction kept 13 bases outside the gene matches. CDR3 residues: CASSPNLRGPVETQYF. As DNA, the CDR3 is TGTGCCAGCAGCCCCAACCTCAGGGGGCCGGTGGAGACCCAGTACTTC.

The J gene is TRBJ2-7, the V gene TRBV4-1, with 11 positions matching TRBD2. J lost 5 bases, V lost 0 bases, and 3 bases had no gene match. CDR1 is MGHRA and CDR2 is YSYEKL in the germline V gene. This CDR3 has 15 residues. The CDR3 loop reads CASSQETSGRNEQYF. In nucleotides, the CDR3 is TGCGCCAGCAGCCAAGAAACTAGCGGGAGAAACGAGCAGTACTTC.

The V gene is TRBV6-6, the J gene TRBJ2-7; 11 nucleotides match TRBD1. V trimming: 5 bases; J trimming: 3 bases; junction bases outside the gene matches: 9. Germline lookup yields CDR1 MNHNY and CDR2 SVGAGI (reference sequence). This CDR3 is built from 16 residues. The CDR3 DNA sequence: TGTGCCAGCAGTCGAACCGGGACAGGGGGGGACTACGAGCAGTACTTC. It codes for CASSRTGTGGDYEQYF.